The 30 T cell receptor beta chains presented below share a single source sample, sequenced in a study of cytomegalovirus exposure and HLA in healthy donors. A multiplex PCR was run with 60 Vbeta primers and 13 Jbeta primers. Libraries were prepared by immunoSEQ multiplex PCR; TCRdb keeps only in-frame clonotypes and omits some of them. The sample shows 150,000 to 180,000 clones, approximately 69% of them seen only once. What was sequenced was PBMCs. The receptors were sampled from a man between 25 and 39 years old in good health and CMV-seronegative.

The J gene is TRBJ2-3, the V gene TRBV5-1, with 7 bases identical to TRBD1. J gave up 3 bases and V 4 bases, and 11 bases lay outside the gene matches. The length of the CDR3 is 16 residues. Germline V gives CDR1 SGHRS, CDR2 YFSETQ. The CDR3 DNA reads TGCGCCAGCAGCCTAGCTCGGGACAGCCGGACAGATACGCAGTATTTT. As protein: CASSLARDSRTDTQYF.

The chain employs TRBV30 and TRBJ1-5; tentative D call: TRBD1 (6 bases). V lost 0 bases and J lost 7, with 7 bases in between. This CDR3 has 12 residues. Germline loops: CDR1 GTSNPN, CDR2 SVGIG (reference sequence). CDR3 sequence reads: CAWSVQGQPQHF. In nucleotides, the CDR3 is TGTGCCTGGAGTGTACAGGGACAGCCCCAGCATTTT.

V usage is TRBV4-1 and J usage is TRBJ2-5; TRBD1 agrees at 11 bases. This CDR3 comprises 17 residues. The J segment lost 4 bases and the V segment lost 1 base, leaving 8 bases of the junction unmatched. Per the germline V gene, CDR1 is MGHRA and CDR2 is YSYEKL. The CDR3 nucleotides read TGCGCCAGCAGCCAAGGGGGCGCGGACAGGGGGCGAGAGACCCAGTACTTC. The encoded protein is CASSQGGADRGRETQYF.

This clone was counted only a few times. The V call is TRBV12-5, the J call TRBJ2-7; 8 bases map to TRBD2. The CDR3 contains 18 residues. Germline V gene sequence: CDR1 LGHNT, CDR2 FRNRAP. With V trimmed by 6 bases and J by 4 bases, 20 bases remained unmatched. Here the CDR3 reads CASGPGTRGGGGQYEQYF. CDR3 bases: TGTGCTAGTGGCCCCGGGACTAGAGGGGGTGGGGGGCAATACGAGCAGTACTTC.

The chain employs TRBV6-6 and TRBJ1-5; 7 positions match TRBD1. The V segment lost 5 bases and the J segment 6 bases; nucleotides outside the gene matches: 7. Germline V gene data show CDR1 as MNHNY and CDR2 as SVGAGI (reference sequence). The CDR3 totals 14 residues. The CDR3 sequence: CASSRGGTGQPQHF. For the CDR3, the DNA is TGTGCCAGCAGTAGAGGGGGCACGGGTCAGCCCCAGCATTTT.

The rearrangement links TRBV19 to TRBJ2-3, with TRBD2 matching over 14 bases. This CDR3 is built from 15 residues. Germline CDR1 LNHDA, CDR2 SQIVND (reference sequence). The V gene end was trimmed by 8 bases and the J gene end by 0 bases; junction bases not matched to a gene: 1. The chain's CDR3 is CASGTSGGSTDTQYF. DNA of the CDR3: TGTGCCAGTGGGACTAGCGGGGGAAGCACAGATACGCAGTATTTT.

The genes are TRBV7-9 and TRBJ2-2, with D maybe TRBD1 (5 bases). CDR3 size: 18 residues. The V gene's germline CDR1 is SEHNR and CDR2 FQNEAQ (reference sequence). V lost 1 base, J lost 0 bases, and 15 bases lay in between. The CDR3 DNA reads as TGTGCCAGCAGCTTAGAGGGGTACTCAGGGTCGAACACCGGGGAGCTGTTTTTT. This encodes CASSLEGYSGSNTGELFF.

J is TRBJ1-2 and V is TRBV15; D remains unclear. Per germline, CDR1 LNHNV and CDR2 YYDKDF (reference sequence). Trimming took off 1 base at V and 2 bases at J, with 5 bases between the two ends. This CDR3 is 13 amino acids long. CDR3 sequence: CATSRAVNYGYTF. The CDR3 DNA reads TGTGCCACCAGCAGAGCGGTGAACTATGGCTACACCTTC. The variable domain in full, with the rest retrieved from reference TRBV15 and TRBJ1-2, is DAMVIQNPRYQVTQFGKPVTLSCSQTLNHNVMYWYQQKSSQAPKLLFHYYDKDFNNEADTPDNFQSRRPNTSFCFLDIRSPGLGDTAMYLCATSRAVNYGYTFGSGTRLTVV.

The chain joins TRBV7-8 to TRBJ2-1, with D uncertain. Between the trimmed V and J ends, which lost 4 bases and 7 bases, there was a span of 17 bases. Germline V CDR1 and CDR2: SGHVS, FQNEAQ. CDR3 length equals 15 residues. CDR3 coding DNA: TGTGCCAGCAGCTCAGTAAGGCAGGCGAGAAATGAGCAGTTCTTC. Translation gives CASSSVRQARNEQFF.

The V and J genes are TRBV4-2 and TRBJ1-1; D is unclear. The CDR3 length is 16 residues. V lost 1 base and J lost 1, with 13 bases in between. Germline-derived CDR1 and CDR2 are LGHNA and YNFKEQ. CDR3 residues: CASSQVGSRRNTEAFF. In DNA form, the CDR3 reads TGTGCCAGCAGCCAAGTGGGTAGTAGGAGGAACACTGAAGCTTTCTTT.

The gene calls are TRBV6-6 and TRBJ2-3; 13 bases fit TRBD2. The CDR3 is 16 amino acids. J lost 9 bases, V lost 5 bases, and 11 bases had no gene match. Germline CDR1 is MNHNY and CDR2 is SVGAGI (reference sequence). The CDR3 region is CASSQGLAGSGETQYF. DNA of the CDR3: TGTGCCAGCAGTCAGGGACTAGCGGGGTCCGGGGAAACGCAGTATTTT.

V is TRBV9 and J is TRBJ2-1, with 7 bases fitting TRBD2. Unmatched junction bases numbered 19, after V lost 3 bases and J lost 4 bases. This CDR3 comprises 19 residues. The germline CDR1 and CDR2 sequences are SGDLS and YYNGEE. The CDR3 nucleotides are TGTGCCAGCAGCGCTTCCCCCTCCGGCGGGGGAAGGAGTTACAATGAGCAGTTCTTC. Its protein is CASSASPSGGGRSYNEQFF.

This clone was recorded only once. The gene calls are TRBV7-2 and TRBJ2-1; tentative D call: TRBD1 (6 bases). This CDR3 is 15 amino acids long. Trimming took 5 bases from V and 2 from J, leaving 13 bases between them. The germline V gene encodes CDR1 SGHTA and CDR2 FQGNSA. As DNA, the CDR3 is TGTGCCAGCAGCCTACGAGGACAGCCCTACAATGAGCAGTTCTTC. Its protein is CASSLRGQPYNEQFF.

The CDR3: CASSLVGQGASGANVLTF. The CDR3 DNA is TGTGCCAGCAGCTTAGTGGGACAGGGAGCCTCTGGGGCCAACGTCCTGACTTTC. The V call is TRBV7-9, the J call TRBJ2-6, with TRBD1 matching over 9 bases. Losses at the gene ends were 1 base for V and 0 bases for J; bases not matched to a gene: 4. In germline, CDR1 is SEHNR, CDR2 FQNEAQ (reference sequence). CDR3 length: 18 amino acids.

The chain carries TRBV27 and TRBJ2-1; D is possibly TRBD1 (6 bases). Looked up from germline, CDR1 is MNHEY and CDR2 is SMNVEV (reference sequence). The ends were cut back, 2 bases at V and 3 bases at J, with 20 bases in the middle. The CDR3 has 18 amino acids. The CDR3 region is CASSLRPQQGPYYNEQFF. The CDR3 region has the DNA TGTGCCAGCAGTTTACGTCCCCAACAGGGTCCCTACTACAATGAGCAGTTCTTC.

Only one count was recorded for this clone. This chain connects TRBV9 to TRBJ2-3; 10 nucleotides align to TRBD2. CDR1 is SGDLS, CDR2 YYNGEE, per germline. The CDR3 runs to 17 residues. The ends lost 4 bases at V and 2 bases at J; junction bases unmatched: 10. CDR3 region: CASSPNIAGGSTDTQYF. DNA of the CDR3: TGTGCCAGCAGCCCTAATATAGCGGGGGGATCCACAGATACGCAGTATTTT.

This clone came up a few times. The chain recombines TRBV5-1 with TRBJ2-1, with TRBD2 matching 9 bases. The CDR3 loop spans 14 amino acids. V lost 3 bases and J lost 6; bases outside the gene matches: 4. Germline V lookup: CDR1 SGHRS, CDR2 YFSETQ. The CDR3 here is CASSWSGGSNEQFF. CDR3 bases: TGCGCCAGCAGCTGGAGCGGGGGGTCCAATGAGCAGTTCTTC. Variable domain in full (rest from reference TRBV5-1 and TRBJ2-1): KAGVTQTPRYLIKTRGQQVTLSCSPISGHRSVSWYQQTPGQGLQFLFEYFSETQRNKGNFPGRFSGRQFSNSRSEMNVSTLELGDSALYLCASSWSGGSNEQFFGPGTRLTVL.

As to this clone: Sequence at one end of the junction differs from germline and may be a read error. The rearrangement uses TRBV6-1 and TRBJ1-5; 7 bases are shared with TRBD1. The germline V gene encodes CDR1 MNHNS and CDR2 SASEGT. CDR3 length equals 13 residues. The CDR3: CASSQGGNQPQNF. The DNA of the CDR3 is TGTGCCAGCAGTCAAGGGGGCAATCAGCCCCAGAATTTT.

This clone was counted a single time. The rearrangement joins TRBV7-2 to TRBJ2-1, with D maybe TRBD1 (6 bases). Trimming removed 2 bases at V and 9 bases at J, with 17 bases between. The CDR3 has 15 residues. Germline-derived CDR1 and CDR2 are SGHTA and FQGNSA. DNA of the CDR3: TGTGCCAGCAGCTTATCAGTGGGGGCCGACGGTGAGCAGTTCTTC. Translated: CASSLSVGADGEQFF.

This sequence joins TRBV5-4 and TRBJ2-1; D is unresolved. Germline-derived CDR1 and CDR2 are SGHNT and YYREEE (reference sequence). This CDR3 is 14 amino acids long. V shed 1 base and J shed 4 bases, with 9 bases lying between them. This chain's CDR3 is CASSLPPRYNEQFF. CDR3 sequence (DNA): TGTGCCAGCAGCTTGCCGCCCCGGTACAATGAGCAGTTCTTC.

CDR3 sequence reads: CASSSGGLAGYYNEQFF. CDR3 in DNA: TGTGCCAGCAGCTCAGGAGGTCTAGCGGGGTACTACAATGAGCAGTTCTTC. The chain employs TRBV5-4 and TRBJ2-1; 9 nucleotides align to TRBD2. The CDR3 spans 17 residues. The germline V gene encodes CDR1 SGHNT and CDR2 YYREEE (reference sequence). J was trimmed by 3 bases and V by 3 bases; bases with no gene match: 10. Full variable domain (remainder filled in from reference TRBV5-4 and TRBJ2-1): ETGVTQSPTHLIKTRGQQVTLRCSSQSGHNTVSWYQQALGQGPQFIFQYYREEENGRGNFPPRFSGLQFPNYSSELNVNALELDDSALYLCASSSGGLAGYYNEQFFGPGTRLTVL.

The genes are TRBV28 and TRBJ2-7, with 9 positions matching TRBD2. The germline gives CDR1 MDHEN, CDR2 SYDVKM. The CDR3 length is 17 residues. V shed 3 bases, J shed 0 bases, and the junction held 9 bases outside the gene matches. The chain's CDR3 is CASSLPAGGGSSYEQYF. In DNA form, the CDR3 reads TGTGCCAGCAGTTTGCCAGCGGGGGGCGGTAGCTCCTACGAGCAGTACTTC.

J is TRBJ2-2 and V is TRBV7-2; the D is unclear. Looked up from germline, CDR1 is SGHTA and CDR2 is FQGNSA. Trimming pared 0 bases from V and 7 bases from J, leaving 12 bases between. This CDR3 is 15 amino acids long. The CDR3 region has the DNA TGTGCCAGCAGCTTAGCGTTCGCGGTGCGCGGGGAGCTGTTTTTT. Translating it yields CASSLAFAVRGELFF.

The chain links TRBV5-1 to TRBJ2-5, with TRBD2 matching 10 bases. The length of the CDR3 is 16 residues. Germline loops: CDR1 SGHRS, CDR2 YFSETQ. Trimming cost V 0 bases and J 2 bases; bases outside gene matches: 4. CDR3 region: CASSLGGAGGQETQYF. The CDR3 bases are TGCGCCAGCAGCTTGGGAGGAGCGGGGGGGCAAGAGACCCAGTACTTC.

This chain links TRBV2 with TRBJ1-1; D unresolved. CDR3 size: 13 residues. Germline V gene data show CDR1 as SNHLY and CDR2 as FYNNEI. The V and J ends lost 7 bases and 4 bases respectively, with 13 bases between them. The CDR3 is CASKFQEVTEAFF. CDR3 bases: TGTGCCAGCAAGTTTCAGGAGGTCACTGAAGCTTTCTTT.

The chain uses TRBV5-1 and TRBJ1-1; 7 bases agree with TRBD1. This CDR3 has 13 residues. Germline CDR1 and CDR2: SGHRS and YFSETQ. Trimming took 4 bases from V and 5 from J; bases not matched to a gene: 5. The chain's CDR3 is CASSLTGETEAFF. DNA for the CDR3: TGCGCCAGCAGCCTTACAGGGGAGACTGAAGCTTTCTTT.

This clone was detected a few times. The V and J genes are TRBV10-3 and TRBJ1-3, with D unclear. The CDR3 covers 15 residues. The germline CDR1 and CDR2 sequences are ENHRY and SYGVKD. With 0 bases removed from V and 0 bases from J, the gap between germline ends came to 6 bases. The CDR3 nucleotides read TGTGCCATCAGTGAGTCAAGGAGCTCTGGAAACACCATATATTTT. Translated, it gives CAISESRSSGNTIYF.

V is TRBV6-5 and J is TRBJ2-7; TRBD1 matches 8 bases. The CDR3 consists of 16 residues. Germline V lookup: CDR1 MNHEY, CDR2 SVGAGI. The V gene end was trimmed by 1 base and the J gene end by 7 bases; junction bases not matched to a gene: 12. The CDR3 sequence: CASSYFTGGPLGEQYF. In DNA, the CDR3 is TGTGCCAGCAGTTACTTCACAGGGGGTCCCCTTGGTGAGCAGTACTTC.

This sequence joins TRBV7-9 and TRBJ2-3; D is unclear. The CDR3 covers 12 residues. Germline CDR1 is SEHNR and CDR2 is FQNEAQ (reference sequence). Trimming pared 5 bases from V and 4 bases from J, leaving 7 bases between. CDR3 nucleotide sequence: TGTGCCAGCAGCCTCCCAGCAGATACGCAGTATTTT. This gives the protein CASSLPADTQYF. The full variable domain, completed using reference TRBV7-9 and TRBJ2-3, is DTGVSQNPRHKITKRGQNVTFRCDPISEHNRLYWYRQTLGQGPEFLTYFQNEAQLEKSRLLSDRFSAERPKGSFSTLEIQRTEQGDSAMYLCASSLPADTQYFGPGTRLTVL.

For the CDR3, the DNA is TGTGCCAGCTCACCCGACTACCAAGAGACCCAGTACTTC. Translation gives CASSPDYQETQYF. The chain uses TRBV18 and TRBJ2-5; D unclear. The CDR3 contains 13 residues. The V end lost 3 bases, the J end lost 0 bases, and 5 bases lay between the germline ends. Per germline, CDR1 KGHSH and CDR2 LQKENI.